The next 20 T cell receptor beta chains were all read from a single sample in a study of T cells in Graves' hyperthyroidism and ophthalmopathy. From RNA transcripts, TCR beta CDR3 regions were amplified. The HTBI set primed first-round TCR CDR3 RT-PCR. Using its own MiXCR run on the multiplex PCR reads, TCRdb lists one record per CDR3 protein. The sample contains around 620,000 distinct CDR3 sequences, around 46% of which appear only once. The material sequenced was peripheral blood or thyroid tissue (not recorded which). The receptors originated from an adult woman with Graves' disease, either hyperthyroidism or ophthalmopathy (not recorded which).

V and J are TRBV29-1 and TRBJ1-2; a possible D gene is TRBD1 (5 bases). The CDR3 is 11 amino acids. From germline, CDR1 is SQVTM and CDR2 ANQGSEA. V was shortened by 8 bases and J by 6 bases, with 13 bases between the two germline ends. The CDR3 sequence: CSSQGGDGYTF. Here the CDR3 DNA reads TGCAGCTCCCAGGGTGGCGATGGCTACACCTTC. The complete variable domain, with remaining parts taken from reference TRBV29-1 and TRBJ1-2, reads SAVISQKPSRDICQRGTSLTIQCQVDSQVTMMFWYRQQPGQSLTLIATANQGSEATYESGFVIDKFPISRPNLTFSTLTVSNMSPEDSSIYLCSSQGGDGYTFGSGTRLTVV.

As for this clonotype: Because it lacks the conserved phenylalanine or tryptophan at the end, this CDR3 is likely a read error. The limits of the CDR3 on the DNA are not certain, so only TCRdb's listed CDR3 is given. The chain employs TRBV7-7 and TRBJ1-6. The V gene's germline CDR1 is SSHAT and CDR2 FNYEAQ (reference sequence). The CDR3 totals 8 residues, both ends included. The CDR3 is CASSSQTS.

This clonotype was detected ten times or more. The V gene is TRBV29-1, the J gene TRBJ1-4; D is uncertain. This CDR3 spans 11 amino acids. V lost 6 bases and J 6 bases, leaving 8 bases between the germline ends. The germline CDR1 and CDR2 sequences are SQVTM and ANQGSEA. CDR3 in DNA: TGCAGCGTCCGGTTGGATGAAAAACTGTTTTTT. Translation: CSVRLDEKLFF.

This clonotype has a count of ten or more. This chain joins TRBV11-2 and TRBJ2-2; 13 nucleotides line up with TRBD2. The CDR3 is made up of 18 amino acids. V was clipped by 4 bases and J by 3 bases; unmatched bases: 8. Per germline, CDR1 SGHAT and CDR2 FQNNGV. This CDR3 reads CASSCGLAGEVDTGELFF. The CDR3, as DNA: TGTGCCAGCAGCTGCGGACTAGCGGGGGAGGTGGACACCGGGGAGCTGTTTTTT.

In this sample, this clonotype turned up many times. The chain has TRBV4-1 and TRBJ1-1, with a possible D match to TRBD1 (6 bases). The V gene's germline CDR1 is MGHRA and CDR2 YSYEKL. This CDR3 is 16 amino acids long. The V end lost 4 bases, the J end lost 2 bases, and 17 bases lay between the germline ends. Here the CDR3 reads CASSPLPGQLNTEAFF. The CDR3 nucleotides are TGCGCCAGCAGCCCACTGCCGGGACAATTAAACACTGAAGCTTTCTTT.

This sequence joins TRBV10-3 and TRBJ2-7, with TRBD2 matching over 13 bases. The V gene's germline CDR1 is ENHRY and CDR2 SYGVKD. CDR3 length equals 15 residues. V trimming: 6 bases; J trimming: 2 bases; junction bases outside the gene matches: 4. CDR3 sequence reads: CAIRPGTSGAYEQYF. The CDR3 DNA follows: TGTGCCATCAGGCCCGGGACTAGCGGGGCCTACGAGCAGTACTTC.

This clonotype showed up many times. V is TRBV4-1 and J is TRBJ1-2; 10 bases map to TRBD1. The CDR3 consists of 15 residues. Looked up from germline, CDR1 is MGHRA and CDR2 is YSYEKL. Trimming took 0 bases from V and 8 from J; bases not matched to a gene: 6. In DNA form, the CDR3 reads TGCGCCAGCAGCCAAGAATCGACAGGGGGCAGCGGCTACACCTTC. Residues: CASSQESTGGSGYTF.

This clonotype was seen repeatedly, ten times or more. This chain connects TRBV13 to TRBJ2-5, with D possibly TRBD1 on 6 matching bases. The CDR3 contains 14 residues. Germline CDR1 and CDR2: PRHDT and FYEKMQ (reference sequence). The V and J ends lost 0 bases and 4 bases respectively, with 9 bases between them. CDR3 loop: CASSLGGGLETQYF. As DNA, the CDR3 is TGTGCCAGCAGCTTAGGAGGGGGTTTAGAGACCCAGTACTTC.

The rearrangement uses TRBV6-6 and TRBJ1-3, with D unclear. Germline CDR1 and CDR2: MNHNY and SVGAGI (reference sequence). This CDR3 is built from 13 residues. V gave up 8 bases and J gave up 3 bases, with 11 bases separating them. This chain's CDR3 is CASLLRDGNTIYF. The CDR3 region has the DNA TGTGCCAGCCTGCTCCGTGATGGAAACACCATATATTTT.

The chain uses TRBV20-1 and TRBJ1-2; D is perhaps TRBD1 (5 bases). This CDR3 is built from 11 residues. V lost 6 bases and J 6 bases, leaving 11 bases between the germline ends. From germline, CDR1 is DFQATT and CDR2 SNEGSKA (reference sequence). The CDR3 sequence: CSALLGDGYTF. CDR3 nucleotides: TGCAGTGCCCTTTTGGGGGATGGCTACACCTTC.

On this clonotype: This may come from a read error, since a much larger clone is one base off. V is TRBV12-3 or TRBV12-4 and J is TRBJ2-7; 7 bases align to TRBD2. Trimming removed 6 bases from V and 6 bases from J; junction bases left unmatched: 14. The CDR3 consists of 15 residues. This CDR3 is CASRGPRGVEGEQYF. In nucleotides, the CDR3 is TGTGCCAGCAGAGGGCCCCGGGGGGTCGAAGGCGAGCAGTACTTC.

This clonotype was seen repeatedly, ten times or more. The chain recombines TRBV29-1 with TRBJ2-7; possibly TRBD1 or TRBD2 for D (5 bases each). This CDR3 is built from 13 residues. Germline V lookup: CDR1 SQVTM, CDR2 ANQGSEA. Trimming removed 8 bases from V and 3 bases from J, with 17 bases in between. The CDR3 loop reads CSNRWGSHYEQYF. For the CDR3, the DNA is TGCAGCAACCGGTGGGGGAGTCACTACGAGCAGTACTTC.

This clonotype has at least ten counts. J is TRBJ2-7 and V is TRBV12-3 or TRBV12-4, with TRBD1 identical over 7 bases. This CDR3 is 14 amino acids long. The trim removed 1 base at V and 1 base at J, leaving 1 base unmatched. The CDR3 region has the DNA TGTGCCAGCAGTTTAGAGGGACAGTCCTACGAGCAGTACTTC. As protein: CASSLEGQSYEQYF.

This clonotype was recorded only once. The chain uses TRBV25-1 and TRBJ1-6; D possibly corresponds to TRBD1 (5 bases). This CDR3 contains 13 residues. V lost 6 bases and J 7 bases, leaving 10 bases between the germline ends. CDR1 MGHDK and CDR2 SYGVNS come from the germline V gene. The CDR3 DNA follows: TGTGCCAGCAGGGGACGTCTCAATTCACCCCTCCACTTT. Translated: CASRGRLNSPLHF.

The CDR3 region has the DNA TGTGCCAGTAGTATTTCCGGGCGAGCTGGGGCCAACGTCCTGACTTTC. This translates into CASSISGRAGANVLTF. The chain uses TRBV19 and TRBJ2-6; no firm D call. CDR3 size: 16 residues. The germline V and J ends were trimmed by 3 bases and 2 bases, with 11 bases remaining between them. From germline, CDR1 is LNHDA and CDR2 SQIVND (reference sequence).

This chain connects TRBV29-1 to TRBJ1-5, with D possibly TRBD1 on 6 matching bases. The CDR3 loop spans 13 amino acids. Germline CDR1 and CDR2: SQVTM and ANQGSEA. Trimming took off 4 bases at V and 7 bases at J, with 14 bases between the two ends. CDR3 bases: TGCAGCGTTGCCTCAGGGGTCGGCCAGCCCCAGCATTTT. Residues: CSVASGVGQPQHF.

The chain employs TRBV25-1 and TRBJ1-6; D is uncertain. With 4 bases removed from V and 9 bases from J, the gap between germline ends came to 13 bases. The germline V gene encodes CDR1 MGHDK and CDR2 SYGVNS. The CDR3 extends over 14 amino acids. CDR3: CASSANLEISPLHF. The CDR3 DNA reads TGTGCCAGCAGTGCGAACCTGGAGATTTCACCCCTCCACTTT.

This clonotype was observed at least ten times. V usage is TRBV28 and J usage is TRBJ1-4; D is perhaps TRBD1 (6 bases). This CDR3 comprises 13 residues. With 7 bases removed from V and 5 bases from J, the gap between germline ends came to 11 bases. Germline V gene sequence: CDR1 MDHEN, CDR2 SYDVKM. In nucleotides, the CDR3 is TGTGCCAGCAATGACAGGACGAATGAAAAACTGTTTTTT. It yields the protein CASNDRTNEKLFF.

The rearrangement links TRBV5-1 to TRBJ1-1; D gene ambiguous. The CDR3 is made up of 13 amino acids. V dropped 7 bases and J dropped 4 bases, with 14 bases sitting between them. Germline V gene data show CDR1 as SGHRS and CDR2 as YFSETQ. As DNA, the CDR3 is TGCGCCAGCGGACCCTCCTTCTCCACTGAAGCTTTCTTT. Protein: CASGPSFSTEAFF. The variable domain in full, with the rest retrieved from reference TRBV5-1 and TRBJ1-1, is KAGVTQTPRYLIKTRGQQVTLSCSPISGHRSVSWYQQTPGQGLQFLFEYFSETQRNKGNFPGRFSGRQFSNSRSEMNVSTLELGDSALYLCASGPSFSTEAFFGQGTRLTVV.

A word on this clonotype: A read error may account for a junction end that differs from germline. The rearrangement links TRBV10-3 to TRBJ1-5; perhaps TRBD1 as D (5 bases). CDR1 is ENHRY and CDR2 is SYGVKD in the germline V gene. The CDR3 is 12 amino acids. CDR3 in amino acids: CASSSDSQPQHF. The CDR3 DNA reads TGTGCCAGCAGTTCAGACAGCCAGCCCCAGCATTTT.